This TCR beta chain was sequenced for a study of blood T cell repertoires in COVID-19. Looking at the study overall: Both acute and convalescent COVID-19 samples were obtained from the United States, Italy and Spain. Sample material is recorded as cDNA or gDNA derived from T cells, B-cell-depleted T cells, or PBMCs.

Trimming removed 3 bases from V and 0 bases from J, with 11 bases in between. This CDR3 contains 15 residues. Germline-derived CDR1 and CDR2 are LNHDA and SQIVND (reference sequence). The assay was immunoSEQ multiplex PCR, and TCRdb's table has in-frame clones only and misses some. This table has about 100,000 clones, almost 85% appearing once. The sequence derives from a man aged 35 to 55 with active or convalescent COVID-19. What was sequenced was peripheral blood. The V gene is TRBV19, the J gene TRBJ1-1, with D possibly TRBD1 on 6 matching bases. CDR3 bases: TGTGCCAGTAGTATCGGCAGGGGAATGAACACTGAAGCTTTCTTT. Translation gives CASSIGRGMNTEAFF.